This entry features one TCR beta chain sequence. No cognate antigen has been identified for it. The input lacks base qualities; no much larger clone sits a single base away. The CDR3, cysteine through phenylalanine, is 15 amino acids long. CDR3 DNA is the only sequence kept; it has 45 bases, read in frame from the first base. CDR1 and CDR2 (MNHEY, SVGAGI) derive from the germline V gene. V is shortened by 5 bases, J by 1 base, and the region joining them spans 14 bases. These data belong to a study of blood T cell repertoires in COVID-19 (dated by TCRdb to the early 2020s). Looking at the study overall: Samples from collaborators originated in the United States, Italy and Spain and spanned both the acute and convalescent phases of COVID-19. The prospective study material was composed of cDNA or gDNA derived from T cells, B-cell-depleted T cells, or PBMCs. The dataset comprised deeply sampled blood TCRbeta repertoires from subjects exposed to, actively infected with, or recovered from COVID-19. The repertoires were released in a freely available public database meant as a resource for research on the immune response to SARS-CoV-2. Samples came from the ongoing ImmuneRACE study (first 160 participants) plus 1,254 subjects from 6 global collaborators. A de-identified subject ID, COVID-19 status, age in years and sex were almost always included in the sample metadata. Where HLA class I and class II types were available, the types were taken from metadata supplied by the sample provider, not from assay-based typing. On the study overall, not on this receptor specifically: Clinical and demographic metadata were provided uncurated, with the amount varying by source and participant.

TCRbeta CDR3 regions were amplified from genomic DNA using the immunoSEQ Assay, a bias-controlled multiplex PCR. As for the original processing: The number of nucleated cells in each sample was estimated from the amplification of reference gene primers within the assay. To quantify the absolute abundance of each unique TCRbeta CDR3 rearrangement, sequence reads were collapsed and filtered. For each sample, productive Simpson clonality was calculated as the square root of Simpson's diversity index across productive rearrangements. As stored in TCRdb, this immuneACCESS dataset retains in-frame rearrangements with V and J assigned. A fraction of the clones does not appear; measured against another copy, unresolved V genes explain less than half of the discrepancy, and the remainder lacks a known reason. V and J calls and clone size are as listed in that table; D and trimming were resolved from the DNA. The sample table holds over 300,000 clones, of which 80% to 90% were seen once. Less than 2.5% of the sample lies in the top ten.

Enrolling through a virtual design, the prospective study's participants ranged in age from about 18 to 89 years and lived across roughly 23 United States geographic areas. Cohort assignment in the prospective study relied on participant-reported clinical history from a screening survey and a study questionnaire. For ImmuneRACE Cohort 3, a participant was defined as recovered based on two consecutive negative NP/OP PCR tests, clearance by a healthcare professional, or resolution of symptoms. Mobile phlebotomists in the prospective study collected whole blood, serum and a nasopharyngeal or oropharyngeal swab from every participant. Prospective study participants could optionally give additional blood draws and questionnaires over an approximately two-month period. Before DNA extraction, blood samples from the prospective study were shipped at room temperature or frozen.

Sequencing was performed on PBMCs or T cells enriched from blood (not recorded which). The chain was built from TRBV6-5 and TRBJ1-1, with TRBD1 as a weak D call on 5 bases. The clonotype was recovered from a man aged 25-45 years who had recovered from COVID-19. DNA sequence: TGTGCCAGCAGTCGACCCCAGGGCGGGAACACTGAAGCTTTCTTT. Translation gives CASSRPQGGNTEAFF.